The 18 T cell receptor beta chains reported below all come from one sample, sequenced in a study of blood T cell repertoires in COVID-19. Clones were sequenced by immunoSEQ multiplex PCR, and TCRdb holds only the in-frame ones, with some missing. Here the sample spans 200,000 to 250,000 clones, roughly 85% being singletons. Sequenced: peripheral blood. The origin of the receptors is a woman aged 80 or over with acute or convalescent COVID-19.

This clone appeared once. The V call is TRBV5-1, the J call TRBJ2-1; D is possibly TRBD2 (6 bases). V was clipped by 1 base and J by 8 bases, with 13 bases between them. The CDR3 contains 14 residues. CDR1 SGHRS and CDR2 YFSETQ come from the germline V gene. CDR3 DNA sequence: TGCGCCAGCAGCTTGATTGGGACGGGGGATGAGCAGTTCTTC. Translated, it gives CASSLIGTGDEQFF.

V and J are TRBV27 and TRBJ2-7, with TRBD2 identical over 9 bases. CDR1 is MNHEY, CDR2 SMNVEV, per germline (reference sequence). The CDR3 contains 14 residues. V trimming: 6 bases; J trimming: 2 bases; junction bases outside the gene matches: 5. The CDR3 DNA follows: TGTGCCAGCAGGGGGCGGGGGGGACCCTACGAGCAGTACTTC. Amino acid sequence: CASRGRGGPYEQYF.

The chain has TRBV3-1 (or the pseudogene TRBV3-2) and TRBJ1-5; the match to TRBD1 covers 7 bases. Germline V CDR1 and CDR2: LGHDT, YNNKEL (reference sequence). With V trimmed by 4 bases and J by 6 bases, 3 bases remained unmatched. The CDR3 has 13 amino acids. The CDR3 sequence is CASSPDRVQPQHF. The CDR3 bases are TGTGCCAGCAGCCCAGACAGGGTTCAGCCCCAGCATTTT.

This sequence joins TRBV3-1 (or the pseudogene TRBV3-2) and TRBJ2-3; TRBD2 matches at 14 bases. Germline V gene data show CDR1 as LGHDT and CDR2 as YNNKEL (reference sequence). The CDR3 is 16 amino acids. The V and J ends lost 4 bases and 2 bases, in that order; junction bases with no gene match: 2. The CDR3 DNA reads as TGTGCCAGCAGCCGACTAGCGGGGGGGCCCACAGATACGCAGTATTTT. Translated: CASSRLAGGPTDTQYF.

V usage is TRBV2 and J usage is TRBJ1-6; TRBD1 matches 7 bases. There are 13 residues in the CDR3. Germline values: CDR1 SNHLY, CDR2 FYNNEI. The V gene end was trimmed by 10 bases and the J gene end by 10 bases; junction bases not matched to a gene: 10. The CDR3 sequence: CATSGTEESPLHF. The CDR3 nucleotides read TGTGCCACTTCCGGGACAGAAGAGTCACCCCTCCACTTT. Supplemented by reference TRBV2 and TRBJ1-6, the full variable domain reads EPEVTQTPSHQVTQMGQEVILRCVPISNHLYFYWYRQILGQKVEFLVSFYNNEISEKSEIFDDQFSVERPDGSNFTLKIRSTKLEDSAMYFCATSGTEESPLHFGNGTRLTVT.

This sequence joins TRBV18 and TRBJ1-2, with D perhaps matching TRBD1 (5 bases). The CDR3 has 17 residues. CDR1 KGHSH and CDR2 LQKENI come from the germline V gene. Trimming removed 0 bases from V and 3 bases from J, with 17 bases in between. CDR3 sequence reads: CASSPPTAMVSDYGYTF. CDR3 sequence (DNA): TGTGCCAGCTCACCACCGACAGCAATGGTTTCGGACTATGGCTACACCTTC.

The chain carries TRBV11-2 and TRBJ1-4; D gene uncertain. V was cut by 1 base and J by 7 bases, with 10 bases left in between. The germline CDR1 and CDR2 sequences are SGHAT and FQNNGV. This CDR3 contains 14 residues. CDR3 loop: CASSLGGSGEKLFF. For the CDR3, the DNA is TGTGCCAGCAGCTTAGGCGGATCCGGTGAAAAACTGTTTTTT.

The V and J genes are TRBV7-2 and TRBJ2-7; D may be TRBD1 (6 bases). V gave up 4 bases and J gave up 1 base, with 14 bases separating them. The CDR3 spans 15 residues. Germline-derived CDR1 and CDR2 are SGHTA and FQGNSA. The CDR3 region has the DNA TGTGCCAGCAGCTACGGTCTAAGGGGGTCCTACGAGCAGTACTTC. Translation: CASSYGLRGSYEQYF.

V and J are TRBV2 and TRBJ1-1; possibly TRBD1 for D (6 bases). CDR1 is SNHLY and CDR2 is FYNNEI in the germline V gene. V was trimmed by 7 bases and J by 1 base, leaving 25 bases between them. The CDR3 consists of 18 residues. The DNA of the CDR3 is TGTGCCAGCACTGCGTCCTACAGGTTCGTGGGGGCGAACACTGAAGCTTTCTTT. Residues: CASTASYRFVGANTEAFF.

The chain uses TRBV19 and TRBJ1-1; D remains unclear. In germline, CDR1 is LNHDA, CDR2 SQIVND (reference sequence). The CDR3 covers 16 residues. V lost 5 bases and J 1 base, leaving 17 bases between the germline ends. The CDR3 sequence is CASSPLPGSQNTEAFF. The CDR3 bases are TGTGCCAGTAGTCCTCTCCCGGGATCCCAGAACACTGAAGCTTTCTTT.

The rearrangement links TRBV5-4 to TRBJ1-6; D gene unclear. Germline values: CDR1 SGHNT, CDR2 YYREEE (reference sequence). CDR3 length: 17 amino acids. With 0 bases removed from V and 8 bases from J, the gap between germline ends came to 18 bases. In DNA, the CDR3 is TGTGCCAGCAGCTTGGCCCCCGGCGGGCGAACACATTCACCCCTCCACTTT. Its protein product is CASSLAPGGRTHSPLHF.

The CDR3 nucleotides read TGTGCCAGCAGCTTGCGTGGAACAGGGGACTTCGGGGGCTACACCTTC. This encodes CASSLRGTGDFGGYTF. This rearrangement joins TRBV5-8 to TRBJ1-2, with TRBD1 matching 7 bases. The junction had 14 bases not matched to a gene; V was cut back by 1 base and J by 8 bases. There are 16 residues in the CDR3. Germline assignment: CDR1 SGHTS and CDR2 YDEGEE.

The rearrangement joins TRBV5-6 to TRBJ2-7; D gene unclear. Germline V lookup: CDR1 SGHDT, CDR2 YYEEEE. Trimming removed 3 bases from V and 0 bases from J, with 16 bases in between. CDR3 size: 16 residues. Here the CDR3 reads CASSSDNPRSSYEQYF. DNA of the CDR3: TGTGCCAGCAGCTCGGATAATCCAAGGAGCTCCTACGAGCAGTACTTC.

The rearrangement uses TRBV7-9 and TRBJ1-1, with a weak D call TRBD1 (5 bases). CDR1 is SEHNR, CDR2 FQNEAQ, per germline (reference sequence). This CDR3 comprises 14 residues. V gave up 5 bases and J gave up 7 bases, with 17 bases separating them. The DNA for the CDR3 is TGTGCCAGCAGCCCCGTCGGGGGTGATAATGAAGCTTTCTTT. As protein: CASSPVGGDNEAFF.

The chain couples TRBV5-1 to TRBJ2-1; TRBD2 matches at 8 bases. Germline V gene lookup returns CDR1 SGHRS and CDR2 YFSETQ. The CDR3 sequence is 15 residues long. After removal of 1 base from V and 9 bases from J, the junction contained 9 bases not matched to a gene. CDR3 amino acids: CASSLPTSASAEQFF. DNA for the CDR3: TGCGCCAGCAGCTTGCCGACTAGCGCATCCGCTGAGCAGTTCTTC.

This clone appeared once. This sequence joins TRBV9 and TRBJ2-7; TRBD2 might be the D (5 bases). Germline V gives CDR1 SGDLS, CDR2 YYNGEE. The CDR3 loop spans 15 amino acids. The V and J ends lost 4 bases and 1 base respectively, with 15 bases between them. The CDR3 DNA reads TGTGCCAGCAGCCACGCCTCGGGGTTATCCTACGAGCAGTACTTC. It encodes CASSHASGLSYEQYF.

The chain combines TRBV6-1 with TRBJ2-3; 13 positions match TRBD2. The trim removed 2 bases at V and 5 bases at J, leaving 7 bases unmatched. CDR3 size: 17 residues. Looked up from germline, CDR1 is MNHNS and CDR2 is SASEGT. As DNA, the CDR3 is TGTGCCAGCAGTGAACGACTAGCGGGGGGAGGTGGAGATACGCAGTATTTT. Translation gives CASSERLAGGGGDTQYF.

The V and J genes are TRBV11-2 and TRBJ2-7; TRBD2 might be the D (6 bases). Germline V gives CDR1 SGHAT, CDR2 FQNNGV. Trimming removed 1 base from V and 7 bases from J, with 11 bases in between. This CDR3 spans 13 amino acids. CDR3 residues: CASSLGAGGEQYF. The CDR3 nucleotides read TGTGCCAGCAGCTTAGGGGCCGGGGGTGAGCAGTACTTC.